This is a list of T cell receptor beta chains from one sample in a study of cytomegalovirus exposure and HLA in healthy donors. Generated by immunoSEQ multiplex PCR, the TCRdb table keeps only in-frame clones and is missing some. In the table there are around 150,000 clones, about 76% of which are singletons. The sample was PBMCs. These receptors came from a female donor in good health and CMV-seronegative. The CDR3 runs from the conserved cysteine through the conserved F or W. D genes are given only for firm matches. Where a row states a size, it is once, few, many or the class of an expanded clone; other rows omit it.

d_gene	j_gene	abundance	v_gene	CDR3aa	CDR3nt
TRBD2	TRBJ2-1	NA	TRBV25-1	CASSGTSIRAYNEQFF	TGTGCCAGCAGTGGGACTAGCATAAGGGCCTACAATGAGCAGTTCTTC
TRBD2	TRBJ2-1	NA	TRBV6-4	CASSDSTSGGARQFF	TGTGCCAGCAGTGACTCTACTAGCGGGGGGGCCCGGCAGTTCTTC
TRBD2	TRBJ2-1	once	TRBV10-3	CATSTSGRAGEQFF	TGTGCCACCTCGACTAGCGGGAGGGCAGGTGAGCAGTTCTTC
NA	TRBJ1-1	few	TRBV30	CAWSWGGEAFF	TGTGCCTGGAGTTGGGGGGGAGAAGCTTTCTTT
NA	TRBJ2-3	NA	TRBV6-4	CASSDYGGTDTQYF	TGTGCCAGCAGTGACTACGGGGGAACAGATACGCAGTATTTT
TRBD2	TRBJ2-7	NA	TRBV6-6	CASSRQRAGKGYEQYF	TGTGCCAGCAGTAGACAGCGAGCGGGGAAGGGCTACGAGCAGTACTTC
NA	TRBJ1-2	NA	TRBV6-1	CASSRGAAGDGYTF	TGTGCCAGCAGCCGCGGGGCCGCCGGCGACGGCTACACCTTC
NA	TRBJ2-3	few	TRBV19	CASSIQATDTQYF	TGTGCCAGTAGTATACAGGCCACAGATACGCAGTATTTT
TRBD1	TRBJ1-2	few	TRBV7-9	CASSFGTGNNYGYTF	TGTGCCAGCAGCTTCGGGACAGGGAATAACTATGGCTACACCTTC
NA	TRBJ1-3	NA	TRBV4-2	CASSQVRGSGNTIYF	TGTGCCAGCAGCCAAGTTCGGGGCTCTGGAAACACCATATATTTT
TRBD1	TRBJ1-1	NA	TRBV5-6	CASGQGYTEAFF	TGTGCCAGCGGACAGGGTTACACTGAAGCTTTCTTT
NA	TRBJ1-2	NA	TRBV4-1	CASSQRGGGDFYGYTF	TGCGCCAGCAGCCAGAGGGGCGGGGGAGACTTCTATGGCTACACCTTC
NA	TRBJ1-1	few	TRBV6-5	CASTKYPEAGEAFF	TGTGCCAGCACCAAATATCCCGAGGCTGGAGAAGCTTTCTTT
NA	TRBJ2-2	NA	TRBV11-3	CASSLPGGVTGELFF	TGTGCCAGCAGCTTACCTGGGGGCGTCACCGGGGAGCTGTTTTTT
TRBD2	TRBJ2-1	NA	TRBV6-4	CASSGEGTTEQFF	TGTGCCAGCAGTGGGGAGGGGACGACCGAGCAGTTCTTC
NA	TRBJ1-3	NA	TRBV7-8	CASSLMGPGNTIYF	TGTGCCAGCAGCTTAATGGGGCCTGGAAACACCATATATTTT
TRBD2	TRBJ2-2	NA	TRBV10-3	CAITREVSTGELFF	TGTGCCATCACCCGGGAGGTTAGCACCGGGGAGCTGTTTTTT
NA	TRBJ2-2	NA	TRBV11-2	CASRPRGLYANTGELFF	TGTGCCAGCAGACCTCGAGGATTGTACGCGAACACCGGGGAGCTGTTTTTT
NA	TRBJ2-7	NA	TRBV5-1	CASSSGPRDEQYF	TGCGCCAGCAGCAGCGGGCCGCGCGACGAGCAGTACTTC
TRBD2	TRBJ2-1	NA	TRBV9	CASSVAKTGSTSGGENEQFF	TGTGCCAGCAGCGTAGCAAAGACAGGGAGTACTAGCGGGGGGGAAAATGAGCAGTTCTTC
NA	TRBJ2-7	NA	TRBV7-9	CASSLAATAISYEQYF	TGTGCCAGCAGCCTAGCAGCGACTGCGATTTCCTACGAGCAGTACTTC
NA	TRBJ1-4	NA	TRBV10-3	CAIREAATNEKLFF	TGTGCCATAAGGGAGGCGGCAACTAATGAAAAACTGTTTTTT
TRBD1	TRBJ2-2	NA	TRBV5-6	CASSLDRVHGELFF	TGTGCCAGCAGCCTTGACAGGGTTCACGGGGAGCTGTTTTTT
TRBD1	TRBJ2-2	once	TRBV7-9	CASSFPKGQGFAGELFF	TGTGCCAGCAGCTTTCCGAAGGGACAGGGGTTCGCCGGGGAGCTGTTTTTT
NA	TRBJ1-3	NA	TRBV30	CAWNGAGNTIYF	TGTGCCTGGAACGGGGCTGGAAACACCATATATTTT
NA	TRBJ1-2	NA	TRBV7-2	CASSLEGQNYGYTF	TGTGCCAGCAGCTTAGAGGGGCAGAACTATGGCTACACCTTC
NA	TRBJ2-6	NA	TRBV13	CASSDTSAGANVLTF	TGTGCCAGCAGCGACACAAGTGCCGGGGCCAACGTCCTGACTTTC
NA	TRBJ1-4	many	TRBV25-1	CASSLGAGHNEKLFF	TGTGCCAGCAGCCTGGGTGCAGGCCATAATGAAAAACTGTTTTTT
NA	TRBJ2-2	NA	TRBV5-1	CASSLDPASELFF	TGCGCCAGCAGCTTGGACCCCGCGTCGGAGCTGTTTTTT
TRBD1	TRBJ1-1	once	TRBV7-3	CASSLGGQGTEAFF	TGTGCCAGCAGCTTAGGGGGACAGGGGACTGAAGCTTTCTTT
NA	TRBJ2-7	NA	TRBV15	CATSRGQGGYEQYF	TGTGCCACCAGCAGAGGCCAGGGAGGATACGAGCAGTACTTC
TRBD2	TRBJ2-7	NA	TRBV2	CASREGTSPTYEQYF	TGTGCCAGCAGGGAAGGGACTAGCCCTACCTACGAGCAGTACTTC
TRBD1	TRBJ1-5	NA	TRBV27	CASSFGTGGNQPQHF	TGTGCCAGCAGTTTCGGGACAGGGGGCAATCAGCCCCAGCATTTT
NA	TRBJ1-3	NA	TRBV7-2	CASSLDSGGSSGNTIYF	TGTGCCAGCAGCTTAGACTCCGGGGGAAGCTCTGGAAACACCATATATTTT
TRBD2	TRBJ2-5	NA	TRBV27	CASKNSGAQETQYF	TGTGCCAGCAAGAATAGCGGGGCTCAAGAGACCCAGTACTTC
TRBD1	TRBJ1-2	NA	TRBV27	CASSLFPRGHYGYTF	TGTGCCAGCAGTTTATTCCCCAGGGGGCACTATGGCTACACCTTC
TRBD1	TRBJ1-5	NA	TRBV4-1	CASSRERDRGGRHQPQHF	TGCGCCAGCAGCCGAGAACGGGACAGGGGTGGTAGGCATCAGCCCCAGCATTTT
NA	TRBJ2-3	NA	TRBV7-2	CASSPRLDGTDTQYF	TGTGCCAGCAGCCCCCGACTAGATGGCACAGATACGCAGTATTTT
TRBD2	TRBJ2-3	NA	TRBV18	CASSATIAGGTDTQYF	TGTGCCAGCTCAGCCACTATAGCGGGAGGAACAGATACGCAGTATTTT
TRBD1	TRBJ1-6	NA	TRBV5-8	CASSARQGANSPLHF	TGTGCCAGCAGCGCCCGACAGGGGGCTAATTCACCCCTCCACTTT
NA	TRBJ1-3	NA	TRBV5-4	CASSPSSQGNTIYF	TGTGCCAGCAGCCCCTCATCACAGGGAAACACCATATATTTT
NA	TRBJ2-7	NA	TRBV27	CASSFTSPYEQYF	TGTGCCAGCAGTTTTACTAGTCCTTACGAGCAGTACTTC
NA	TRBJ1-2	NA	TRBV5-1	CASSLEAGLGYTF	TGCGCCAGCAGCTTGGAAGCAGGTCTCGGCTACACCTTC
TRBD1	TRBJ2-7	NA	TRBV13	CASSWDRGRVGQYF	TGTGCCAGCAGCTGGGACAGGGGGCGAGTAGGGCAGTACTTC
TRBD1	TRBJ2-7	few	TRBV4-2	CASSHPGTGFYEQYF	TGTGCCAGCAGCCACCCCGGGACAGGGTTCTACGAGCAGTACTTC
NA	TRBJ1-4	NA	TRBV5-4	CASSLGGGAAANEKLFF	TGTGCCAGCAGCTTGGGGGGAGGGGCAGCAGCGAATGAAAAACTGTTTTTT
NA	TRBJ1-1	NA	TRBV18	CASSPPGANTEAFF	TGTGCCAGCTCACCGCCAGGGGCGAACACTGAAGCTTTCTTT
NA	TRBJ1-1	NA	TRBV19	CASRRTDYTEAFF	TGTGCCAGTAGGCGGACAGATTACACTGAAGCTTTCTTT
TRBD2	TRBJ2-2	NA	TRBV5-1	CASSLDRGLAGGRDTGELFF	TGCGCCAGCAGCCTGGACCGGGGACTAGCGGGAGGAAGGGACACCGGGGAGCTGTTTTTT
NA	TRBJ1-1	NA	TRBV5-1	CASSLASGDTEAFF	TGCGCCAGCAGCTTGGCCTCGGGGGACACTGAAGCTTTCTTT
NA	TRBJ2-2	NA	TRBV4-2	CASSQVPDGEHTGELFF	TGTGCCAGCAGCCAAGTACCGGATGGGGAGCACACCGGGGAGCTGTTTTTT
TRBD1	TRBJ1-5	once	TRBV30	CAWSGGQDMEPQHF	TGTGCCTGGAGTGGCGGACAGGACATGGAGCCCCAGCATTTT
NA	TRBJ1-1	NA	TRBV5-1	CASSLDRANTEAFF	TGCGCCAGCAGCTTGGACAGGGCAAACACTGAAGCTTTCTTT
TRBD2	TRBJ2-1	NA	TRBV5-1	CASSGGLSYNEQFF	TGCGCCAGCAGCGGGGGACTATCCTACAATGAGCAGTTCTTC
TRBD1	TRBJ2-4	NA	TRBV11-2	CASSLLSTGGFRAKNIQYF	TGTGCCAGCAGCTTATTGTCGACAGGGGGGTTTCGGGCCAAAAACATTCAGTACTTC
TRBD2	TRBJ2-1	NA	TRBV9	CASSVGLAGAGEQFF	TGTGCCAGCAGCGTAGGACTAGCGGGAGCCGGTGAGCAGTTCTTC
TRBD1	TRBJ2-2	few	TRBV5-4	CASSRGQGNGELFF	TGTGCCAGCAGCCGGGGACAGGGAAACGGGGAGCTGTTTTTT
TRBD2	TRBJ2-7	few	TRBV10-3	CAIRARGVPSYEQYF	TGTGCCATCAGGGCACGGGGGGTCCCATCCTACGAGCAGTACTTC
NA	TRBJ1-1	NA	TRBV6-1	CASSAGGNTEAFF	TGTGCCAGCAGCGCAGGAGGGAACACTGAAGCTTTCTTT